The 9 T cell receptor beta chains given below trace back to one sample, sequenced in a study of blood T cell repertoires in COVID-19. Data came from immunoSEQ multiplex PCR; TCRdb stores just in-frame clones and leaves some out. The table has over 200,000 clones, roughly nine tenths seen once. Sequenced: PBMCs or T cells enriched from blood (not recorded which). These receptors were obtained from a woman between 50 and 59 years old in a cohort exposed to, infected with or recovered from COVID-19 (not recorded which).

The chain's CDR3 is CASSDRGSGYTF. CDR3 coding DNA: TGTGCCAGCAGTGACCGGGGATCGGGCTACACCTTC. The gene calls are TRBV6-1 and TRBJ1-2; D gene ambiguous. In germline, CDR1 is MNHNS, CDR2 SASEGT. The V end was cut by 3 bases, the J end by 8 bases, with 10 bases between. The CDR3 is 12 amino acids.

CDR3 in amino acids: CASSLGGGAFNEQFF. CDR3 DNA: TGTGCCAGCAGCTTGGGCGGGGGGGCCTTCAATGAGCAGTTCTTC. The chain employs TRBV5-8 and TRBJ2-1; TRBD2 matches at 9 bases. The CDR3 contains 15 residues. Germline values: CDR1 SGHTS, CDR2 YDEGEE. The V segment lost 0 bases and the J segment 6 bases; nucleotides outside the gene matches: 4. The variable domain in full, completed from reference TRBV5-8 and TRBJ2-1, reads EAGVTQSPTHLIKTRGQQATLRCSPISGHTSVYWYQQALGLGLQFLLWYDEGEERNRGNFPPRFSGRQFPNYSSELNVNALELEDSALYLCASSLGGGAFNEQFFGPGTRLTVL.

In nucleotides, the CDR3 is TGTGCCATCAGTGATAGTTCGGGAATATATGGCTACACCTTC. This gives the protein CAISDSSGIYGYTF. The rearrangement uses TRBV10-3 and TRBJ1-2, with D unresolved. Germline V gene lookup returns CDR1 ENHRY and CDR2 SYGVKD. Trimming shortened V by 3 bases and J by 5 bases, and 13 bases separated the two germline ends. The CDR3 contains 14 residues.

The chain recombines TRBV10-3 with TRBJ1-2; TRBD1 aligns across 7 bases. With 2 bases clipped from V and 7 bases from J, the junction kept 4 bases outside the gene matches. CDR3 length: 13 residues. Germline-derived CDR1 and CDR2 are ENHRY and SYGVKD. Here the CDR3 DNA reads TGTGCCATCAGTGAGGGACAGGTTCTTGGCTACACCTTC. Amino acids: CAISEGQVLGYTF.

This rearrangement joins TRBV4-3 to TRBJ2-5, with 9 bases identical to TRBD2. Trimming at V came to 0 bases and at J to 5 bases, leaving 7 bases not matched to a gene. The germline V gene has CDR1 LGHNA and CDR2 YSLEER. The CDR3 extends over 16 amino acids. The CDR3 DNA reads as TGCGCCAGCAGCCAAGATTCGCGGGGGGGCACGGAGACCCAGTACTTC. Translation gives CASSQDSRGGTETQYF.

This chain joins TRBV18 and TRBJ2-7; D is uncertain. The CDR3 has 14 residues. V was shortened by 0 bases and J by 2 bases, with 8 bases between the two germline ends. Germline V gene data show CDR1 as KGHSH and CDR2 as LQKENI. CDR3 nucleotides: TGTGCCAGCTCACCACCGAGCGTCCCCTACGAGCAGTACTTC. Translated, it gives CASSPPSVPYEQYF. The variable domain in full, completed from reference TRBV18 and TRBJ2-7, reads NAGVMQNPRHLVRRRGQEARLRCSPMKGHSHVYWYRQLPEEGLKFMVYLQKENIIDESGMPKERFSAEFPKEGPSILRIQQVVRGDSAAYFCASSPPSVPYEQYFGPGTRLTVT.

The chain is built from TRBV5-1 and TRBJ1-5; D is ambiguous. Germline-derived CDR1 and CDR2 are SGHRS and YFSETQ. Deletions cut 0 bases from V and 6 bases from J, with 10 bases between. The CDR3 runs to 14 residues. The CDR3 loop is CASSLDGRGQPQHF. The CDR3 DNA follows: TGCGCCAGCAGCTTGGACGGCCGGGGTCAGCCCCAGCATTTT. Based on the CDR3 plus reference TRBV5-1 and TRBJ1-5, the full variable domain is KAGVTQTPRYLIKTRGQQVTLSCSPISGHRSVSWYQQTPGQGLQFLFEYFSETQRNKGNFPGRFSGRQFSNSRSEMNVSTLELGDSALYLCASSLDGRGQPQHFGDGTRLSIL.

This chain uses TRBV9 with TRBJ2-3; D is possibly TRBD2 (6 bases). Germline V gene sequence: CDR1 SGDLS, CDR2 YYNGEE. V was clipped by 8 bases and J by 1 base, with 8 bases between them. The CDR3 runs 12 residues. As DNA, the CDR3 is TGTGCCAGTCGCGGGGGCACAGATACGCAGTATTTT. As protein: CASRGGTDTQYF.

This clone was counted between two and nine times. This chain links TRBV7-6 with TRBJ1-1; 8 bases map to TRBD1. Germline CDR1 and CDR2: SGHVS and FNYEAQ. Unmatched junction bases numbered 11, after V lost 5 bases and J lost 0 bases. The CDR3 is 17 residues long. The CDR3 here is CASSGRRRGRMNTEAFF. DNA of the CDR3: TGTGCCAGCAGCGGTCGTCGCAGGGGGCGCATGAACACTGAAGCTTTCTTT. The full variable domain, with the rest looked up from reference TRBV7-6 and TRBJ1-1, is GAGVSQSPRYKVTKRGQDVALRCDPISGHVSLYWYRQALGQGPEFLTYFNYEAQQDKSGLPNDRFSAERPEGSISTLTIQRTEQRDSAMYRCASSGRRRGRMNTEAFFGQGTRLTVV.